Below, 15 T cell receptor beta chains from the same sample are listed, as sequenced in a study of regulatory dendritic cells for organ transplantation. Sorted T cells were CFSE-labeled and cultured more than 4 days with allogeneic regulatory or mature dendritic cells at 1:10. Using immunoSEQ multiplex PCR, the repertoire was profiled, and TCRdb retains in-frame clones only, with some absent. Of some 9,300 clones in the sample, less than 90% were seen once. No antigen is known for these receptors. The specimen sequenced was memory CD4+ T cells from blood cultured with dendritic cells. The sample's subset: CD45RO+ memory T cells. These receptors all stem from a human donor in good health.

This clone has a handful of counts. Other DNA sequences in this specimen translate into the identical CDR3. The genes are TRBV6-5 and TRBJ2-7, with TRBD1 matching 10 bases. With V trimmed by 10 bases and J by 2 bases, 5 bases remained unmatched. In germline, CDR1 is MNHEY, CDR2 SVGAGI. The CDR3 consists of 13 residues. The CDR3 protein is CATRDRGPYEQYF. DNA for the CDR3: TGTGCCACCCGGGACAGGGGCCCCTACGAGCAGTACTTC.

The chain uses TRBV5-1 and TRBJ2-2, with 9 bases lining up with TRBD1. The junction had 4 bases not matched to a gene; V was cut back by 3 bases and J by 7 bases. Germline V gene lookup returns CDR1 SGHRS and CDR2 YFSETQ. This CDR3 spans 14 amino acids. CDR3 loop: CASSWTGESGELFF. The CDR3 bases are TGCGCCAGCAGCTGGACAGGGGAAAGCGGGGAGCTGTTTTTT.

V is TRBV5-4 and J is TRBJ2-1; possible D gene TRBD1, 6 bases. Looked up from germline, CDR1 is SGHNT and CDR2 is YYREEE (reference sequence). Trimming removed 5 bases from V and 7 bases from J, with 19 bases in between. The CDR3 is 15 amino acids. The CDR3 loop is CASSTGTQLINEQFF. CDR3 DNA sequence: TGTGCCAGCAGTACAGGGACACAGCTAATTAATGAGCAGTTCTTC.

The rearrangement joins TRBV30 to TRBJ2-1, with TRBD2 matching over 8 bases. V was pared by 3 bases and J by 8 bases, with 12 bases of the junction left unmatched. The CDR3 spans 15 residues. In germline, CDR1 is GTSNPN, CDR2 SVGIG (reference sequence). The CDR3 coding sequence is TGTGCCTGGAGGGGGGGGAGCGGGAGTAGGTATGAGCAGTTCTTC. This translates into CAWRGGSGSRYEQFF.

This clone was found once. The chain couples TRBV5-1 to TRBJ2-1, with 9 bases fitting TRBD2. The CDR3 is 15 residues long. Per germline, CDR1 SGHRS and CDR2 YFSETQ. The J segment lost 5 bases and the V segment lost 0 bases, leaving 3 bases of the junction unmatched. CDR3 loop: CASSLVAGANNEQFF. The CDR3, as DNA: TGCGCCAGCAGCTTGGTAGCGGGAGCTAACAATGAGCAGTTCTTC.

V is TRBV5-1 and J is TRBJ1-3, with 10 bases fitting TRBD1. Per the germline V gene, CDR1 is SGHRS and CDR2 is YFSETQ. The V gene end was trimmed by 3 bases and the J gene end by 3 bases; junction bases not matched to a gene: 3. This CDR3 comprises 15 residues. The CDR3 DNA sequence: TGCGCCAGCAGCTGGGGGACAGGGGATGGAAACACCATATATTTT. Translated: CASSWGTGDGNTIYF.

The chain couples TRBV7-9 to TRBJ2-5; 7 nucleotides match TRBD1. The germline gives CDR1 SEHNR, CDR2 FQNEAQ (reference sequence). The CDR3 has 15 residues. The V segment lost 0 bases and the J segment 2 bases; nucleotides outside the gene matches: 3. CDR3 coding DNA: TGTGCCAGCAGCTTAGCGTGGGACAGACAAGAGACCCAGTACTTC. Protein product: CASSLAWDRQETQYF. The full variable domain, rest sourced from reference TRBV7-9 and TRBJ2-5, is DTGVSQNPRHKITKRGQNVTFRCDPISEHNRLYWYRQTLGQGPEFLTYFQNEAQLEKSRLLSDRFSAERPKGSFSTLEIQRTEQGDSAMYLCASSLAWDRQETQYFGPGTRLLVL.

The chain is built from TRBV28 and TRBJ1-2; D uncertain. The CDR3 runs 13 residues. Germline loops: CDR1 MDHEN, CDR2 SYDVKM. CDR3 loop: CALYEARRYGYTF. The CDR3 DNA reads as TGTGCTCTATATGAGGCACGTCGGTATGGCTACACCTTC.

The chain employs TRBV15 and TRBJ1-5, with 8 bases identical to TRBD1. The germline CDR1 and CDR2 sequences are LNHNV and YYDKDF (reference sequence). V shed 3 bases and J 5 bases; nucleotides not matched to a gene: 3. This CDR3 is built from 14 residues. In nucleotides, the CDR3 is TGTGCCACCAGCAGTAAGACAGGGGATCAGCCCCAGCATTTT. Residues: CATSSKTGDQPQHF.

The CDR3 spells CASSALAGVVYEQYF. The CDR3 nucleotides are TGTGCCAGCAGCGCCTTAGCGGGAGTGGTCTACGAGCAGTACTTC. The chain has TRBV9 and TRBJ2-7, with 9 bases aligning to TRBD2. From germline, CDR1 is SGDLS and CDR2 YYNGEE. Losses at the gene ends were 3 bases for V and 3 bases for J; bases not matched to a gene: 7. CDR3 size: 15 residues. The full variable domain, completed using reference TRBV9 and TRBJ2-7, is DSGVTQTPKHLITATGQRVTLRCSPRSGDLSVYWYQQSLDQGLQFLIQYYNGEERAKGNILERFSAQQFPDLHSELNLSSLELGDSALYFCASSALAGVVYEQYFGPGTRLTVT.

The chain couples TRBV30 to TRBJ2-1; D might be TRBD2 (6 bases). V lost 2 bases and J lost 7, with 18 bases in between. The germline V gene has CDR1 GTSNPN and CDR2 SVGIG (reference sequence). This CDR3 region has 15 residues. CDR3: CAWSTGQTRLNEQFF. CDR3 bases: TGTGCCTGGAGTACGGGGCAGACTAGGTTGAATGAGCAGTTCTTC.

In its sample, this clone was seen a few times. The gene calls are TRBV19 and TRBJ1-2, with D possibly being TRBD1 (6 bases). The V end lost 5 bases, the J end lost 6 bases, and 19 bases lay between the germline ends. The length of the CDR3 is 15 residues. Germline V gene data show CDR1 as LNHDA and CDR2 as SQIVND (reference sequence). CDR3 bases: TGTGCCAGTAGTCAGTCCCGCATTACAGGGAATGGCTACACCTTC. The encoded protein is CASSQSRITGNGYTF.

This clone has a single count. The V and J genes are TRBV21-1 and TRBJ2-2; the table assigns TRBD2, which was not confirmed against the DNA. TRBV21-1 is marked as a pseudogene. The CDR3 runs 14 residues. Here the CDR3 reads CASSSLSNTGELFF. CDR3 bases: TGTGCCAGCAGCAGCCTTAGTAACACCGGGGAGCTGTTTTTT.

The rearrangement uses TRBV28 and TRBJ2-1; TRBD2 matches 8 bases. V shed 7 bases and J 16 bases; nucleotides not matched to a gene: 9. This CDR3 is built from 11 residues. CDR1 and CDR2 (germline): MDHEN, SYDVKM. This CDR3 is CASNKAGVLFF. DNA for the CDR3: TGTGCCAGCAACAAAGCGGGAGTTTTATTCTTC.

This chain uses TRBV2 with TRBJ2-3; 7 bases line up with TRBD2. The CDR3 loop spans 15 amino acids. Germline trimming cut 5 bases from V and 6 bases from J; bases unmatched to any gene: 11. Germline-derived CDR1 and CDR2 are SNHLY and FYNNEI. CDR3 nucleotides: TGTGCCAGCAGTAGACTAGCTTTACGTGCCGATACGCAGTATTTT. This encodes CASSRLALRADTQYF.